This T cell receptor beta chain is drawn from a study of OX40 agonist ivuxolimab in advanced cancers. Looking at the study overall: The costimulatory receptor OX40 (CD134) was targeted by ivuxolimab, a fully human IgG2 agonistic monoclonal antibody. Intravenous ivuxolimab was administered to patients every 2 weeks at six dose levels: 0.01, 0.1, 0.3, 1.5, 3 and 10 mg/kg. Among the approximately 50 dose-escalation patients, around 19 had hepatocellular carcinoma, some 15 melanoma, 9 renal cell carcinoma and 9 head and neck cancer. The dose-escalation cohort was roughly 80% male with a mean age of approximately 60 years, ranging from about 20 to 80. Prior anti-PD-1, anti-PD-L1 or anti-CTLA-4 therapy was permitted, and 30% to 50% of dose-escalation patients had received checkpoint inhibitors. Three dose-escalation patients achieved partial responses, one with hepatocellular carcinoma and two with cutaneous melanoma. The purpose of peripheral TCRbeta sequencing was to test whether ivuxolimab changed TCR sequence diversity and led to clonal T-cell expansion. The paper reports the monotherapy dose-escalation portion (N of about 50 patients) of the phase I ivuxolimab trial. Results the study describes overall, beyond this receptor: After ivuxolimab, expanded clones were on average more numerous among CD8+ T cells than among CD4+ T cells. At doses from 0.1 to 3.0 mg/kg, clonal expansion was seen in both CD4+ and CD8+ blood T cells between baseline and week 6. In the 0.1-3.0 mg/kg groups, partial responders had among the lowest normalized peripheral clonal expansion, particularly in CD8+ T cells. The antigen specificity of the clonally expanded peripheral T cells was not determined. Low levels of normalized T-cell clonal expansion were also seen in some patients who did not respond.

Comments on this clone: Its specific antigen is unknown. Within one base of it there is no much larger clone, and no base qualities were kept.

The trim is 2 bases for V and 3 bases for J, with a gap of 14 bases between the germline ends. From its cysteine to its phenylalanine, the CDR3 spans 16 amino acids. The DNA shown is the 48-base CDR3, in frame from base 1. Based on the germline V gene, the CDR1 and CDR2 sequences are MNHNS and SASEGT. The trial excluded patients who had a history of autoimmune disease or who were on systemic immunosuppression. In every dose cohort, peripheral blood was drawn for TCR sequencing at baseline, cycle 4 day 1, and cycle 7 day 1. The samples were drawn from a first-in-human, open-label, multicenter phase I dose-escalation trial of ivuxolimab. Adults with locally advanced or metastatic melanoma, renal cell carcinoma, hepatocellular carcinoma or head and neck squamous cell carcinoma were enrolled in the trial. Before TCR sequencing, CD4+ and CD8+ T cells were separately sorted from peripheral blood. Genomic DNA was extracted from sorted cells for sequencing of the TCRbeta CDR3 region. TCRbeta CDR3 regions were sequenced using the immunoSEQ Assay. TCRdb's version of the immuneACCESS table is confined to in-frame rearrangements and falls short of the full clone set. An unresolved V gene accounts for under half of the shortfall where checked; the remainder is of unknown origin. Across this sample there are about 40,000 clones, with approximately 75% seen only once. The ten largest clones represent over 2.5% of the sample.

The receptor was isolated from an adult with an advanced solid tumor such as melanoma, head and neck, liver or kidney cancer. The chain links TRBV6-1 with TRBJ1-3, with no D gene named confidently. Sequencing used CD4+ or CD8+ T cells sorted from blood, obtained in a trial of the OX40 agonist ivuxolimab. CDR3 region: CASSESKWGGGNTIYF. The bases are TGTGCCAGCAGTGAATCGAAGTGGGGTGGTGGAAACACCATATATTTT.